This T cell receptor beta chain was obtained from a study of long-term antiretroviral therapy in people with HIV (dated by TCRdb to between 2021 and 2022). Looking at the study overall: The earliest samples were collected about a decade before the 2015 WHO recommendation for immediate ART, when ART was typically delayed until CD4 counts fell. No cross-contamination during QIAcube processing was shown when test extractions of a monoclonal T-cell line were performed alongside about 30 polyclonal samples. The cohort contributed fewer than 200 cryopreserved PBMC samples from fewer than 35 adults with confirmed HIV infection, collected serially over a mean of approximately six years (range 1-12). A retrospective serial study tested whether changes in peripheral blood TRB repertoire composition and diversity were associated with ART initiation and durable HIV suppression. Among the 25 to 35 participants with HIV, more than ten were female. Findings and caveats that apply to the study as a whole: The repertoire was dominated across all time points by expanded TRB clones identified before ART initiation, although this dominance was seen to fluctuate and to decrease in many PLHIV after ART. Narrower CDR3 length ranges were observed in HIV repertoires than in controls, and an antigen-experienced repertoire with only a slight naive shift after ART was suggested by the network structure. Unsorted PBMC were profiled instead of sorted CD4+ and CD8+ T cells because pre-ART samples had limited cell numbers. The samples were dated from about 2004 to 2017, and the ART regimens that were used may be less effective than current ART regimens. Starting ART was linked to a significant rise in TRB diversity, yet even with long-term ART the diversity remained significantly lower than in transplant donor controls. No data were available on ART adherence, viral resistance or therapy changes, limiting inferences about post-ART repertoire changes. Owing to limited PBMC availability, only the TCR beta chain was sequenced, without alpha chain pairing.

The table lists this clone with a count of one. The antigen this receptor binds is unknown. No much larger clone is present one base from it, and per-base qualities are unavailable. The immunoSEQ hsTCRB v3.0 assay was used at survey level resolution to sequence the TRB variable region. The targeted TRB sequencing depth was roughly 40,000-55,000 T-cell genomes per sample. An Illumina MiSeq with a v3 150-cycle kit was used to sequence the pooled TRB libraries. In the paper's pipeline: Repertoire analysis ran in R within a reproducible Nextflow workflow covering QC, data transformation and analysis. LymphoSeq2, an R package for exploring AIRR-Seq data, was used to implement custom analyses. After excluding several samples that yielded fewer than 5000 total TRB sequences, 190 or so HIV repertoires remained for analysis. Among the approximately 180 HIV repertoires that were kept, 59 were collected before ART initiation and under 150 were collected after ART initiation. Each repertoire was downsampled to 5000 TRB nucleotide sequences, and summary statistics were averaged across 100 downsampling iterations. TRB sequences were retained for analysis only if CDR3 regions of at least seven amino acids were present. Diversity was assessed using a clonality score derived from Shannon entropy and using the Gini coefficient. In the repertoire networks, any two of the top 5000 CDR3 amino acid sequences were connected whenever the two sequences differed by an edit distance of one. GLIPH2 predicted antigen specificity groups and MHC restriction for TRB CDR3 amino acid sequences. CDR3 amino acid sequences were matched against VDJdb and McPAS-TCR to flag known CMV, EBV, HIV or tissue antigen associations. Pre-ART, post-ART and control groups were compared with Wilcoxon signed-rank tests and Holm-Bonferroni correction. Not all clones reach the TCRdb copy of this immuneACCESS table, which keeps in-frame sequences only. Checked studies attribute under half of the gap to unresolved V genes and leave the rest unexplained. V and J calls and clone size follow that table, whereas D and trimming were derived from the DNA. The sample table lists about 48,000 clones, 84% of them with a count of one. Jointly, the top ten make up roughly 3.2% of the sample.

V and J are trimmed by 5 bases and 2 bases, and the gene matches miss 2 bases of the junction. The CDR3, cysteine through phenylalanine, is 14 amino acids long. The kept DNA is CDR3 alone, 42 bases in frame from the first base. CDR1 and CDR2 were assigned from the germline V gene (reference sequence) as WNHNN and SYGVQD. To be included, a participant needed at least one PBMC sample from before ART initiation plus at least two post-ART samples. Treatment was received in the United States of America by all participants with HIV. Before DNA extraction, cryopreserved samples of roughly 0.85-10 million PBMC were thawed and washed. At the time of the earliest PBMC sample, participants with HIV were aged between roughly 23 and 60 years. Per participant, PBMC samples came from 1-4 timepoints prior to ART initiation and 2-8 timepoints following ART initiation, for a median of 7 samples. For every participant, serial HIV viral load, CD4+ T-cell count, ART history and demographic data were obtained. Using a Qiagen kit on a QIAcube, genomic DNA was extracted from unsorted PBMC, with samples processed in batches of 12.

The specimen was unsorted PBMCs, collected 0.8 years after starting antiretroviral therapy. This clonotype originated in a woman aged 18-29 years with HIV. The rearrangement joined TRBV10-1 to TRBJ2-1; 8 junctional bases match TRBD1. The DNA sequence is TGCGCCAGCAGTTTGACAGGGGCCTACAATGAGCAGTTCTTC. It translates to CASSLTGAYNEQFF.